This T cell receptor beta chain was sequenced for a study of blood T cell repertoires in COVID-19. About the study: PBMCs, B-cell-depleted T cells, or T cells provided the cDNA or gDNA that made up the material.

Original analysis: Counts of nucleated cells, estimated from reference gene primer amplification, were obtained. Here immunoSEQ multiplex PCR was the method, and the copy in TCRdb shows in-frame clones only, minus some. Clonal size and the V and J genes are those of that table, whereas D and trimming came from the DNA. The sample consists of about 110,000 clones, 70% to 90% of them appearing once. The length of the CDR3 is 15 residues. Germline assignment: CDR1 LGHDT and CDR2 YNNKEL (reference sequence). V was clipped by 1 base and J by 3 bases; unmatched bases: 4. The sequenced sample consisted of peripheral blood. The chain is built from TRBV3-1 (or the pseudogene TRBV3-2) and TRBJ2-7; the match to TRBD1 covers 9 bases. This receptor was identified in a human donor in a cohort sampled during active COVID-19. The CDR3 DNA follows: TGTGCCAGCAGCCAAGTCCCGGGACAGGGCTACGAGCAGTACTTC. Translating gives CASSQVPGQGYEQYF.